This T cell receptor beta chain was found in a study of cytomegalovirus exposure and HLA in healthy donors. Per germline, CDR1 SGHRS and CDR2 YFSETQ. V shed 3 bases, J shed 1 base, and the junction held 1 base outside the gene matches. The CDR3 runs to 14 residues. The study ran its PCR with 60 Vbeta and 13 Jbeta primers. The data were produced by immunoSEQ multiplex PCR, yet TCRdb's version contains in-frame clones alone and is incomplete. The sample records 150,000 to 200,000 clones, 70% to 90% being singletons. This clonotype was obtained from a man younger than 35 in good health and CMV-seropositive. The chain carries TRBV5-1 and TRBJ1-3; the match to TRBD1 covers 7 bases. Sequenced sample: PBMCs. The CDR3 here is CASSSTGSGNTIYF. CDR3 nucleotides: TGCGCCAGCAGCTCGACAGGGTCTGGAAACACCATATATTTT.